A single sample gave rise to the 12 T cell receptor beta chains below, sequenced in a study of cytomegalovirus exposure and HLA in healthy donors. Primers included in the PCR were 60 Vbeta and 13 Jbeta primers. Only in-frame clones appear in the TCRdb table, and some are missing; sequencing was by immunoSEQ multiplex PCR. The data hold approximately 79,000 clones, with 78% observed a single time. Sequenced input: PBMCs. Receptors were obtained from a man aged 40-50 years in good health and CMV-seronegative.

This chain joins TRBV28 and TRBJ2-5; TRBD2 matches 8 bases. The trim removed 5 bases at V and 4 bases at J, leaving 9 bases unmatched. The CDR3 is 15 amino acids. From germline, CDR1 is MDHEN and CDR2 SYDVKM. The chain's CDR3 is CASSAPGLVGETQYF. For the CDR3, the DNA is TGTGCCAGCAGTGCTCCGGGACTAGTTGGAGAGACCCAGTACTTC. The full variable domain, with the rest looked up from reference TRBV28 and TRBJ2-5, is DVKVTQSSRYLVKRTGEKVFLECVQDMDHENMFWYRQDPGLGLRLIYFSYDVKMKEKGDIPEGYSVSREKKERFSLILESASTNQTSMYLCASSAPGLVGETQYFGPGTRLLVL.

The gene calls are TRBV15 and TRBJ2-7; TRBD2 matches 7 bases. Trimming cost V 0 bases and J 4 bases; bases outside gene matches: 6. The CDR3 covers 15 residues. Germline V gives CDR1 LNHNV, CDR2 YYDKDF (reference sequence). This chain's CDR3 is CATSRDLFGGYEQYF. The CDR3 nucleotides read TGTGCCACCAGCAGAGACCTATTCGGGGGGTACGAGCAGTACTTC. Filled out from reference TRBV15 and TRBJ2-7, the complete variable domain reads DAMVIQNPRYQVTQFGKPVTLSCSQTLNHNVMYWYQQKSSQAPKLLFHYYDKDFNNEADTPDNFQSRRPNTSFCFLDIRSPGLGDTAMYLCATSRDLFGGYEQYFGPGTRLTVT.

The chain links TRBV15 to TRBJ2-5, with 9 nucleotides matching TRBD1. V was clipped by 4 bases and J by 7 bases; unmatched bases: 1. The germline gives CDR1 LNHNV, CDR2 YYDKDF (reference sequence). The CDR3 is 12 amino acids. CDR3 sequence reads: CATSKQGATQYF. The DNA of the CDR3 is TGTGCCACCAGCAAACAGGGGGCGACCCAGTACTTC.

CDR3 sequence reads: CATLYDRYNEQFF. The CDR3 nucleotides read TGTGCCACCCTCTACGACAGGTATAATGAGCAGTTCTTC. The V call is TRBV2, the J call TRBJ2-1, with D possibly TRBD1 on 6 matching bases. This CDR3 contains 13 residues. V was cut by 10 bases and J by 7 bases, with 17 bases left in between. CDR1 and CDR2 (germline): SNHLY, FYNNEI.

V usage is TRBV2 and J usage is TRBJ2-3; 12 nucleotides match TRBD2. Trimming removed 4 bases from V and 8 bases from J; junction bases left unmatched: 7. The CDR3 sequence is 15 residues long. Per germline, CDR1 SNHLY and CDR2 FYNNEI. This CDR3 reads CASSGTSGKLGTQYF. As DNA, the CDR3 is TGTGCCAGCAGTGGGACTAGCGGGAAACTGGGTACGCAGTATTTT. Full variable domain (outside the CDR3, taken from reference TRBV2 and TRBJ2-3): EPEVTQTPSHQVTQMGQEVILRCVPISNHLYFYWYRQILGQKVEFLVSFYNNEISEKSEIFDDQFSVERPDGSNFTLKIRSTKLEDSAMYFCASSGTSGKLGTQYFGPGTRLTVL.

The chain couples TRBV5-1 to TRBJ1-3, with D perhaps TRBD1 (5 bases). With 3 bases removed from V and 4 bases from J, the gap between germline ends came to 11 bases. CDR3 length: 14 amino acids. Germline CDR1 and CDR2: SGHRS and YFSETQ. DNA of the CDR3: TGCGCCAGCAGCTCGGGGGGTCCAGGAAACACCATATATTTT. Protein: CASSSGGPGNTIYF.

The chain is built from TRBV6-1 and TRBJ2-1; TRBD2 agrees at 10 bases. Germline V gene sequence: CDR1 MNHNS, CDR2 SASEGT. The trim removed 8 bases at V and 5 bases at J, leaving 9 bases unmatched. The CDR3 extends over 15 amino acids. The CDR3 loop is CASHLSTSGDNEQFF. CDR3 nucleotides: TGTGCCAGCCATTTGAGTACTAGCGGGGACAATGAGCAGTTCTTC.

Concerning this clone itself: Different DNA sequences within this sample yield the same CDR3. The V and J genes are TRBV15 and TRBJ1-5; D not certain. CDR3 size: 14 residues. The germline V gene has CDR1 LNHNV and CDR2 YYDKDF (reference sequence). The V and J ends lost 0 bases and 2 bases respectively, with 5 bases between them. In DNA, the CDR3 is TGTGCCACCAGCAGAGACCAGGGCAATCAGCCCCAGCATTTT. It is translated as CATSRDQGNQPQHF.

The J gene is TRBJ2-5, the V gene TRBV7-2, with a possible D match to TRBD2 (7 bases). V shed 1 base and J shed 5 bases, with 17 bases lying between them. The V gene's germline CDR1 is SGHTA and CDR2 FQGNSA. The CDR3 consists of 16 residues. CDR3 DNA: TGTGCCAGCAGCTTAGGGGGGGCGGGAGTCTCCGAGACCCAGTACTTC. This sequence encodes CASSLGGAGVSETQYF.

The CDR3 region has the DNA TGCGCCAGCAGCTCGTCAGGAGGGGCCCAAGAGACCCAGTACTTC. Protein product: CASSSSGGAQETQYF. The J gene is TRBJ2-5, the V gene TRBV5-1, with D perhaps TRBD2 (6 bases). Germline V lookup: CDR1 SGHRS, CDR2 YFSETQ. The CDR3 is 15 amino acids. Between the trimmed V and J ends, which lost 3 bases and 1 base, there was a span of 13 bases.

The chain is built from TRBV19 and TRBJ2-3, with 7 positions matching TRBD1. The V gene end was trimmed by 10 bases and the J gene end by 0 bases; junction bases not matched to a gene: 7. The length of the CDR3 is 14 residues. The germline CDR1 and CDR2 sequences are LNHDA and SQIVND (reference sequence). The CDR3 nucleotides read TGTGCCACGGGACAGAGGACTAGCACAGATACGCAGTATTTT. Protein sequence: CATGQRTSTDTQYF. The full variable domain, rest sourced from reference TRBV19 and TRBJ2-3, is DGGITQSPKYLFRKEGQNVTLSCEQNLNHDAMYWYRQDPGQGLRLIYYSQIVNDFQKGDIAEGYSVSREKKESFPLTVTSAQKNPTAFYLCATGQRTSTDTQYFGPGTRLTVL.

The chain carries TRBV5-1 and TRBJ2-7; 11 positions agree with TRBD2. The V gene's germline CDR1 is SGHRS and CDR2 YFSETQ. This CDR3 has 15 residues. Trimming removed 0 bases from V and 2 bases from J; junction bases left unmatched: 1. CDR3 loop: CASSLASGRPYEQYF. DNA for the CDR3: TGCGCCAGCAGCTTGGCTAGCGGGAGGCCCTACGAGCAGTACTTC.